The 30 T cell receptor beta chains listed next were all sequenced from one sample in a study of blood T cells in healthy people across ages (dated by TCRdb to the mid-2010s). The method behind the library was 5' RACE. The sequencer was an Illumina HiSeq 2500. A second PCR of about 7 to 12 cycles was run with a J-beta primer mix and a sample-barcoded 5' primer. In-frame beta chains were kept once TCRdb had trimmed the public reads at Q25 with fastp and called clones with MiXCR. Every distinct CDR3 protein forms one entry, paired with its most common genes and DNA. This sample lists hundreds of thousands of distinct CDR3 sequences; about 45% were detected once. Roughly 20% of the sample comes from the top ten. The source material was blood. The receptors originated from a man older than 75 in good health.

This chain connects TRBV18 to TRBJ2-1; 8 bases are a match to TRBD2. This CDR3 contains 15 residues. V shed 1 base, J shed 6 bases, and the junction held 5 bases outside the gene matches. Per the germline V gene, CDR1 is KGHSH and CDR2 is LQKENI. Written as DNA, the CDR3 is TGTGCCAGCTCACCACGGAGCGGGAGTCCCAATGAGCAGTTCTTC. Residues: CASSPRSGSPNEQFF.

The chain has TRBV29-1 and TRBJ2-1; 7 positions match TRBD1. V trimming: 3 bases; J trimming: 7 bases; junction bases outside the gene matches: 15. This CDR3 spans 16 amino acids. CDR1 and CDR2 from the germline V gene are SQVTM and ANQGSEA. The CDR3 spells CSVDMVGTVINNEQFF. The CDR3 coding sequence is TGCAGCGTTGATATGGTTGGGACAGTGATCAATAATGAGCAGTTCTTC.

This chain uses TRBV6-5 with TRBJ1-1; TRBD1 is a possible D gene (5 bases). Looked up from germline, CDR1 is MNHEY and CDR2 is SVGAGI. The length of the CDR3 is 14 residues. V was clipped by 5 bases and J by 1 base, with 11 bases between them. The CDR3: CASSLNGGNTEAFF. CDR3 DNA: TGTGCCAGCAGTCTTAACGGGGGGAACACTGAAGCTTTCTTT.

The DNA of the CDR3 is TGCAGTGATCACACCCAGGGTATTCAGTACTTC. Amino acids: CSDHTQGIQYF. The rearrangement links TRBV20-1 to TRBJ2-7, with a possible D match to TRBD1 (5 bases). V gave up 7 bases and J gave up 10 bases, with 17 bases separating them. In germline, CDR1 is DFQATT, CDR2 SNEGSKA (reference sequence). The CDR3 totals 11 residues.

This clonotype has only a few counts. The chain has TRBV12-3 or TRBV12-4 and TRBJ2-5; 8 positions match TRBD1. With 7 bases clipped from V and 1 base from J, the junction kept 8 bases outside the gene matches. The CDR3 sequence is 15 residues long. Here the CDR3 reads CASTTGGTFQETQYF. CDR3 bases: TGTGCCAGCACTACAGGGGGAACCTTCCAAGAGACCCAGTACTTC.

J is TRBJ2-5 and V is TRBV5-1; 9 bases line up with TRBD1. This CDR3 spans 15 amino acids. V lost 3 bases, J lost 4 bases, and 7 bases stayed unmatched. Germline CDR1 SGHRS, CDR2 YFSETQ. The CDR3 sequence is CASSSPGQGTETQYF. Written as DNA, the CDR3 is TGCGCCAGCAGCTCCCCGGGACAGGGAACAGAGACCCAGTACTTC.

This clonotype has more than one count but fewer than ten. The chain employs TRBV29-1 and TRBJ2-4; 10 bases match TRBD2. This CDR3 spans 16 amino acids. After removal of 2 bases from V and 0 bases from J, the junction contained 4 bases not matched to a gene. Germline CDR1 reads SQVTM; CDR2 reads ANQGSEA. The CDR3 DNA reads TGCAGCGTTGAACTAGCGGGAGTTATAGCCAAAAACATTCAGTACTTC. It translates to CSVELAGVIAKNIQYF.

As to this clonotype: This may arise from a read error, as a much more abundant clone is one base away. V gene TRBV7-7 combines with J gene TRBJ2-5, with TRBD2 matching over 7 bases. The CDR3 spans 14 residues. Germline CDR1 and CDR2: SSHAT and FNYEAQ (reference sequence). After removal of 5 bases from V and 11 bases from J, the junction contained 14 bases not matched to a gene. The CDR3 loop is CASSPSGTLNEQYF. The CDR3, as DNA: TGTGCCAGCAGCCCGAGCGGGACCCTCAATGAGCAGTACTTC. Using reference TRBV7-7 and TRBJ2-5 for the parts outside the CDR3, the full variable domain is GAGVSQSPRYKVTKRGQDVTLRCDPISSHATLYWYQQALGQGPEFLTYFNYEAQPDKSGLPSDRFSAERPEGSISTLTIQRTEQRDSAMYRCASSPSGTLNEQYFGPGTRLLVL.

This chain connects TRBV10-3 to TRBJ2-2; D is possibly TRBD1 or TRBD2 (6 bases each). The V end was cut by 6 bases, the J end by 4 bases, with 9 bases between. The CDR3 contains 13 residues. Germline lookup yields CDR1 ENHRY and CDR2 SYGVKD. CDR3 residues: CAIRGGSTGELFF. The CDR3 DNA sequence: TGTGCCATCAGGGGGGGCAGCACCGGGGAGCTGTTTTTT.

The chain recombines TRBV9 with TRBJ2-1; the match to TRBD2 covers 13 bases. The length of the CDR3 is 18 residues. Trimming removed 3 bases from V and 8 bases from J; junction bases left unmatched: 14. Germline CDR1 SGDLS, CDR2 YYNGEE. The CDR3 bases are TGTGCCAGCAGCGCGAGGGGGACTAGCGGGATACTAGGCGATGAGCAGTTCTTC. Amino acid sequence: CASSARGTSGILGDEQFF.

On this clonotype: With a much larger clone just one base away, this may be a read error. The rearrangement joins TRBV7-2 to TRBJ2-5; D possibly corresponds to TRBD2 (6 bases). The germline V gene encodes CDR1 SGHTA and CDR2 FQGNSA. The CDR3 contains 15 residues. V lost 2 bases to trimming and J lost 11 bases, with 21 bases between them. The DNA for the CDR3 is TGTGCCAGCAGCTTAATAGCGGCCGTTTACAATGAGCAGTACTTC. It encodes CASSLIAAVYNEQYF.

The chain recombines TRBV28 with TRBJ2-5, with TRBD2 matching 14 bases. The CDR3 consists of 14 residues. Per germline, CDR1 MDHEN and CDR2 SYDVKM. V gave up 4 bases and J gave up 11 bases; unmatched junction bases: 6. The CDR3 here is CASSWTSGRSEQYF. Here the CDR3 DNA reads TGTGCCAGCAGTTGGACTAGCGGGAGGTCTGAGCAGTACTTC.

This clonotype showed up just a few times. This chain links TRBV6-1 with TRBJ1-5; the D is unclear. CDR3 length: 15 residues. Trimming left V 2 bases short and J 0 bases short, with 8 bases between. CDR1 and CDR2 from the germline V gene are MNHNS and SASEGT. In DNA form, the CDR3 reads TGTGCCAGCAGTGAACAACAGCATAGCAATCAGCCCCAGCATTTT. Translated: CASSEQQHSNQPQHF.

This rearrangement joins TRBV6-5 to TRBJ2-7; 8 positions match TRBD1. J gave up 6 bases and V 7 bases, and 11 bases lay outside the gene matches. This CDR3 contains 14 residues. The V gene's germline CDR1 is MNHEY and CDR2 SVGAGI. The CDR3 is CASIATGVLGEQYF. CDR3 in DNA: TGTGCCAGCATTGCGACAGGGGTTCTGGGCGAGCAGTACTTC.

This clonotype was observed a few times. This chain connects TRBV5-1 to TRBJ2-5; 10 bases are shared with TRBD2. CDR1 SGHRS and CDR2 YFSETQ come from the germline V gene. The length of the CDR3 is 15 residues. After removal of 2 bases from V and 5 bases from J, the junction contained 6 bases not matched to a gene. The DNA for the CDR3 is TGCGCCAGCAGCTTCCCTAGCGGGAGTGATGAGACCCAGTACTTC. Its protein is CASSFPSGSDETQYF.

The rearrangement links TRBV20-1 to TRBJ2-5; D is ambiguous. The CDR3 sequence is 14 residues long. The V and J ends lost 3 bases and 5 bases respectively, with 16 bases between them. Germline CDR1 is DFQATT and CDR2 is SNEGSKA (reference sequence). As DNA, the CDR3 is TGCAGTGCTAGTTCTACTTCAAATACTGAGACCCAGTACTTC. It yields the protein CSASSTSNTETQYF.

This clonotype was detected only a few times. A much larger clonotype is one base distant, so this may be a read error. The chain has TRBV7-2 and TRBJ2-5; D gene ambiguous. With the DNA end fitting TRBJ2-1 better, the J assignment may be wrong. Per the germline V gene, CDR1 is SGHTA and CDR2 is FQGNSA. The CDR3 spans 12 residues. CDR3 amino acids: CASSPPQETQFF. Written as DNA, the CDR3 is TGTGCCAGCAGCCCCCCTCAAGAGACCCAGTTCTTC.

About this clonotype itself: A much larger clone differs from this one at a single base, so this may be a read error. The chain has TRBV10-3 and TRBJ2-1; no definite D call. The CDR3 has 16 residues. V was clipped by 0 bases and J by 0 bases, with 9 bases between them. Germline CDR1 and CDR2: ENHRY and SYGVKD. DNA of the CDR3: TGTGCCATCAGTGAGTCGACGGCGAGCTCCTACAATGAGCAGTTCTTC. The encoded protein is CAISESTASSYNEQFF.

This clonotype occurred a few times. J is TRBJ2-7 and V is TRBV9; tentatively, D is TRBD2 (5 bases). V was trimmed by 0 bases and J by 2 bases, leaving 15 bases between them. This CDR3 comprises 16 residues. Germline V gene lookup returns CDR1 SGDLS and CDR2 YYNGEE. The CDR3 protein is CASSVGSGIGAYEQYF. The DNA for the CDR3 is TGTGCCAGCAGCGTAGGGTCGGGGATCGGGGCCTACGAGCAGTACTTC.

The CDR3 sequence: CASSEAWSETQYF. Here the CDR3 DNA reads TGTGCCAGCAGTGAAGCTTGGTCGGAGACCCAGTACTTC. The chain carries TRBV2 and TRBJ2-5; no firm D call. With 0 bases removed from V and 5 bases from J, the gap between germline ends came to 7 bases. This CDR3 contains 13 residues. Germline CDR1 reads SNHLY; CDR2 reads FYNNEI.

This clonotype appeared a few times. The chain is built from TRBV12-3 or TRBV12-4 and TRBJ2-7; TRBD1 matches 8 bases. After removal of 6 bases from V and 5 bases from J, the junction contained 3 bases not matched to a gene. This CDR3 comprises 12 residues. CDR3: CASRKQGDEQYF. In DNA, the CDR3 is TGTGCCAGCAGAAAACAGGGGGACGAGCAGTACTTC.

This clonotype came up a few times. The CDR3 nucleotides read TGTGCCAGCAGCCCAATGATCGGACAGCACTATGGCTACACCTTC. Residues: CASSPMIGQHYGYTF. The chain combines TRBV13 with TRBJ1-2, with D possibly being TRBD1 (6 bases). The CDR3 is made up of 15 amino acids. CDR1 is PRHDT, CDR2 FYEKMQ, per germline (reference sequence). V was cut by 5 bases and J by 3 bases, with 16 bases left in between. Full variable domain (outside the CDR3, taken from reference TRBV13 and TRBJ1-2): AAGVIQSPRHLIKEKRETATLKCYPIPRHDTVYWYQQGPGQDPQFLISFYEKMQSDKGSIPDRFSAQQFSDYHSELNMSSLELGDSALYFCASSPMIGQHYGYTFGSGTRLTVV.

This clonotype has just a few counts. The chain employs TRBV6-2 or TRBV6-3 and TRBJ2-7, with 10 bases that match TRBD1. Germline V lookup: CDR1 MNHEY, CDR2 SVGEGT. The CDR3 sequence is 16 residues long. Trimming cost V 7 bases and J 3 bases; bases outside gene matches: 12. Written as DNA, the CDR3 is TGTGCCAGCAAGGGTACCACGGGACAGGGGCTCTACGAGCAGTACTTC. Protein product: CASKGTTGQGLYEQYF.

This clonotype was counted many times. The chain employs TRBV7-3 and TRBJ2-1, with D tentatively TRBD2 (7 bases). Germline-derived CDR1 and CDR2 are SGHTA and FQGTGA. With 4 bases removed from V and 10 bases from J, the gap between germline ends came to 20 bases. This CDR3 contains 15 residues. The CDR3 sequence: CASSSDVGGGPEQFF. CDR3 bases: TGTGCCAGCAGCTCCGATGTGGGAGGGGGACCCGAGCAGTTCTTC.

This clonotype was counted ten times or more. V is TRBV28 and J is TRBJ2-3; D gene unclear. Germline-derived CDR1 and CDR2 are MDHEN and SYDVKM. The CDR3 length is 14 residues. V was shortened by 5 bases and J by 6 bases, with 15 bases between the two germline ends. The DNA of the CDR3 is TGTGCCAGCAGTCCTTCCTTAGGGTCGGATACGCAGTATTTT. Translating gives CASSPSLGSDTQYF.

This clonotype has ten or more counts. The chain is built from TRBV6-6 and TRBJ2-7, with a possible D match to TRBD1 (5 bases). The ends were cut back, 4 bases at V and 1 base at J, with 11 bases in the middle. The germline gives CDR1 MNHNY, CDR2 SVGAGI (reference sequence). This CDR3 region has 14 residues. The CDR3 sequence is CASSLQVGSYEQYF. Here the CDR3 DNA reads TGTGCCAGCAGTTTACAGGTGGGGTCCTACGAGCAGTACTTC.

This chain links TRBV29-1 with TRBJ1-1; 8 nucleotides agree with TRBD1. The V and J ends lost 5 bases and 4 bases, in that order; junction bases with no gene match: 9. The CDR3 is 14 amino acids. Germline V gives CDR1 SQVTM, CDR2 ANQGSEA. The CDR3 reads CSVRSQGESTEAFF. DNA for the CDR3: TGCAGCGTTCGATCACAGGGGGAGAGCACTGAAGCTTTCTTT.

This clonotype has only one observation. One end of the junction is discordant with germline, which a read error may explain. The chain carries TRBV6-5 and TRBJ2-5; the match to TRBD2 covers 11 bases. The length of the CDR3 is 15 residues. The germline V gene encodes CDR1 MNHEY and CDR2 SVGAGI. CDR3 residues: CASSLAGGLQETQNF. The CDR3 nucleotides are TGTGCCAGCAGTCTAGCGGGGGGACTTCAAGAGACCCAGAACTTC.

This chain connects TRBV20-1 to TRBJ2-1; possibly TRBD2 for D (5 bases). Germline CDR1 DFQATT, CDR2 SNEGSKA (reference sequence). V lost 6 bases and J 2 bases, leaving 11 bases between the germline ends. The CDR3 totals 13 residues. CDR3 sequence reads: CSALKRAYNEQFF. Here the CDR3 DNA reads TGCAGTGCCCTAAAGAGGGCCTACAATGAGCAGTTCTTC.

CDR3 nucleotide sequence: TGCAGTGCTCCCGCAGGCCCCCTCGACGAGCAGTACTTC. It yields the protein CSAPAGPLDEQYF. The gene calls are TRBV20-1 and TRBJ2-7; D unclear. V was trimmed by 5 bases and J by 5 bases, leaving 16 bases between them. CDR3 size: 13 residues. Germline CDR1 DFQATT, CDR2 SNEGSKA (reference sequence).